This T cell receptor (beta chain) emerged from a study of T-cell memory formation after mild COVID-19. Study information: The study found TCR clusters largely donor specific. Overall study results and limits: The study found contracting CD4+ clones mainly in CM and EM and contracting CD8+ clones in EMRA. Memory cells collected pre-infection included some clones that later responded, suggesting cross-reactive memory joined.

This clonotype has at least ten counts. Its antigen is currently unknown. Germline CDR1 SGHRS, CDR2 YFSETQ. Trimming took off 9 bases at V and 2 bases at J, with 15 bases between the two ends. This CDR3 is built from 14 residues. 5'RACE primed from the constant segment yielded TCR alpha and TCR beta cDNA libraries bearing sample barcodes and UMIs. MiXCR, run by TCRdb on the 5' RACE reads, gives a single entry per CDR3 protein. The sample consists of about 430,000 distinct CDR3 sequences, 20% to 25% of them appearing once. The chain carries TRBV5-1 and TRBJ2-1; tentatively, D is TRBD2 (6 bases). Input material: PBMCs or a T cell subset sorted from them (not recorded which). The source of this sequence is an adult woman who had mild COVID-19 (a few samples of this study predate the infection). Cell type and time point are not known. CDR3 region: CATSGGRTYNEQFF. The CDR3 nucleotides read TGCGCCACATCGGGTGGGAGGACCTACAATGAGCAGTTCTTC.